A single TCR beta chain is shown here with its context. As yet, its antigen is unknown. This entry belongs to a study of OX40 agonist ivuxolimab in advanced cancers. Study summary: A mean age of 60 years, range about 20 to 85, was recorded, and over 65% were male. The study, taken as a whole, reports: At 0.1-3.0 mg/kg, partial responders had clonal expansion among the lowest observed. The expanded peripheral T cells' antigen specificity was not determined. At 0.1 to 3.0 mg/kg, CD4+ and CD8+ blood T cells expanded clonally by week 6.

The table came from immunoSEQ multiplex PCR; TCRdb's copy has only in-frame clones and leaves some out. The sample shows about 64,000 clones, 84% of them seen only once. The specimen was CD4+ or CD8+ T cells sorted from blood, collected in a trial of the OX40 agonist ivuxolimab. The origin of this receptor is an adult with an advanced solid tumor such as melanoma, head and neck, liver or kidney cancer.

In DNA, the CDR3 is TGCGCCAGCAACACCGGGGACGCCGGGGAAAAACTGTTTTTT. Its protein product is CASNTGDAGEKLFF. This chain uses TRBV5-1 with TRBJ1-4; weak D call: TRBD1 (5 bases). Between the trimmed V and J ends, which lost 6 bases and 8 bases, there was a span of 17 bases. Per germline, CDR1 SGHRS and CDR2 YFSETQ. CDR3 length: 14 residues.